Shown below are 17 T cell receptor beta chains from a single sample sequenced in a study of T cells in Graves' hyperthyroidism and ophthalmopathy (dated by TCRdb to about 2019). Libraries came from multiplex PCR. TCRdb lists the instrument as Illumina HiSeq 2000. The TCR beta CDR3 regions were amplified from the RNA transcripts. The first round of RT-PCR for the TCR CDR3 was performed with the HTBI primer set and the Qiagen OneStep RT-PCR kit. TCRdb trimmed the raw reads at Q25, called clones with MiXCR and kept productive beta chains. Under each unique CDR3 protein, matching rows form one entry showing the most common genes and DNA. This sample lists hundreds of thousands of distinct CDR3 sequences; 14% were detected once. Jointly, the top ten make up roughly a tenth of the sample. Specimen: blood. The receptors shown here come from a woman aged 18-29 years with Graves' hyperthyroidism.

There are many counts of this clonotype. The rearrangement joins TRBV6-5 to TRBJ2-7; D is perhaps TRBD1 (5 bases). Germline V gene data show CDR1 as MNHEY and CDR2 as SVGAGI. Trimming took off 6 bases at V and 5 bases at J, with 17 bases between the two ends. This CDR3 is built from 14 residues. In nucleotides, the CDR3 is TGTGCCAGCAGCGCGATAGGGGCGAAGGACGAGCAGTACTTC. It codes for CASSAIGAKDEQYF.

This clonotype has just a few counts. CDR3 coding DNA: TGTGCCAGCAGCCCCGGCGACAGGAAAGGCGCCTACGAGCAGTACTTC. Residues: CASSPGDRKGAYEQYF. The chain is built from TRBV28 and TRBJ2-7; a weak D match, TRBD1 (6 bases). Trimming cost V 6 bases and J 2 bases, with 20 bases left between them. CDR1 and CDR2 (germline): MDHEN, SYDVKM. This CDR3 region has 16 residues.

The chain couples TRBV6-5 to TRBJ1-1; D ambiguous. Germline lookup yields CDR1 MNHEY and CDR2 SVGAGI. Trimming took 0 bases from V and 5 from J, leaving 25 bases between them. The CDR3 is 19 amino acids. As DNA, the CDR3 is TGTGCCAGCAGTTACTCGTGGGTTCGACGGCCTACGGGTGGAACTGAAGCTTTCTTT. It translates to CASSYSWVRRPTGGTEAFF.

The genes are TRBV4-1 and TRBJ1-1; 7 nucleotides match TRBD1. Germline V gene lookup returns CDR1 MGHRA and CDR2 YSYEKL. The CDR3 extends over 16 amino acids. J gave up 1 base and V 1 base, and 6 bases lay outside the gene matches. The CDR3 region has the DNA TGCGCCAGCAGCCAAGGGACAGGAAAAACGAACACTGAAGCTTTCTTT. Amino acids: CASSQGTGKTNTEAFF.

The table lists this clonotype with a few counts. V gene TRBV7-9 combines with J gene TRBJ2-2; tentative D call: TRBD1 (6 bases). Trimming cost V 10 bases and J 13 bases, with 13 bases left between them. The CDR3 length is 10 residues. CDR1 and CDR2 (germline): SEHNR, FQNEAQ (reference sequence). CDR3 sequence (DNA): TGTGCCACCGGGCTGACAGGGCTGTTTTTT. This translates into CATGLTGLFF. The complete variable domain, with remaining parts taken from reference TRBV7-9 and TRBJ2-2, reads DTGVSQNPRHKITKRGQNVTFRCDPISEHNRLYWYRQTLGQGPEFLTYFQNEAQLEKSRLLSDRFSAERPKGSFSTLEIQRTEQGDSAMYLCATGLTGLFFGEGSRLTVL.

This clonotype was counted ten times or more. This chain uses TRBV20-1 with TRBJ1-5; no definite D call. The CDR3 sequence is 13 residues long. Germline CDR1 reads DFQATT; CDR2 reads SNEGSKA (reference sequence). Trimming left V 3 bases short and J 3 bases short, with 9 bases between. The CDR3 coding sequence is TGCAGTGCTAGTCCCGTTTACAATCAGCCCCAGCATTTT. Encoded protein: CSASPVYNQPQHF.

This clonotype was counted at least ten times. The chain uses TRBV4-1 and TRBJ2-1; 14 bases match TRBD2. V shed 1 base and J 9 bases; nucleotides not matched to a gene: 2. The germline V gene has CDR1 MGHRA and CDR2 YSYEKL. The length of the CDR3 is 15 residues. Here the CDR3 DNA reads TGCGCCAGCAGCCAAGTGGGACTAGCGGGAGCTGAGCAGTTCTTC. As protein: CASSQVGLAGAEQFF.

The sample holds a few counts of this clonotype. This sequence joins TRBV6-2 or TRBV6-3 and TRBJ1-3; D gene ambiguous. The CDR3 length is 13 residues. CDR1 and CDR2 from the germline V gene are MNHEY and SVGEGT. V gave up 6 bases and J gave up 6 bases, with 12 bases separating them. CDR3 nucleotide sequence: TGTGCCAGCAGCCACGATTGGGAAAACACCATATATTTT. Its translation: CASSHDWENTIYF.

This clonotype was detected a few times. The chain employs TRBV19 and TRBJ2-5; TRBD1 or TRBD2 may be the D gene (6 bases each). CDR1 and CDR2 from the germline V gene are LNHDA and SQIVND (reference sequence). The CDR3 consists of 14 residues. Trimming shortened V by 3 bases and J by 2 bases, and 10 bases separated the two germline ends. CDR3: CASSMGGRQETQYF. The DNA for the CDR3 is TGTGCCAGTAGTATGGGGGGCAGGCAAGAGACCCAGTACTTC.

In its sample, this clonotype was seen a few times. V is TRBV6-1 and J is TRBJ2-2, with D tentatively TRBD1 (5 bases). With 6 bases removed from V and 7 bases from J, the gap between germline ends came to 15 bases. CDR1 is MNHNS and CDR2 is SASEGT in the germline V gene. CDR3 size: 14 residues. CDR3 sequence (DNA): TGTGCCAGCAGGAGAGACAGTTTCATCGGGGAGCTGTTTTTT. Amino acid sequence: CASRRDSFIGELFF.

This clonotype has just a few counts. The V and J genes are TRBV28 and TRBJ1-5; D perhaps matches TRBD1 (5 bases). This CDR3 comprises 16 residues. V gave up 2 bases and J gave up 0 bases, with 11 bases separating them. Per the germline V gene, CDR1 is MDHEN and CDR2 is SYDVKM. This CDR3 reads CASSLAGTLSNQPQHF. The CDR3 DNA reads as TGTGCCAGCAGTTTAGCCGGGACCCTTAGCAATCAGCCCCAGCATTTT.

This sequence joins TRBV5-6 and TRBJ2-4; 8 nucleotides match TRBD1. V lost 2 bases to trimming and J lost 3 bases; unmatched junction nucleotides: 7. The CDR3 extends over 16 amino acids. Germline CDR1 and CDR2: SGHDT and YYEEEE. The CDR3 loop is CASSFQGAGGKNIQYF. In nucleotides, the CDR3 is TGTGCCAGCAGCTTCCAGGGGGCGGGCGGCAAAAACATTCAGTACTTC.

This clonotype occurred many times. The rearrangement uses TRBV5-1 and TRBJ2-7; D not certain. The CDR3 covers 14 residues. Trimming removed 2 bases from V and 4 bases from J, with 13 bases in between. Per germline, CDR1 SGHRS and CDR2 YFSETQ. CDR3 sequence reads: CASSLVHPVYEQYF. As DNA, the CDR3 is TGCGCCAGCAGCTTAGTACACCCCGTTTACGAGCAGTACTTC.

Comments on this clonotype: A read error is possible here, since a much larger clone lies one base away. The V call is TRBV20-1, the J call TRBJ2-3; 7 bases align to TRBD2. CDR1 is DFQATT and CDR2 is SNEGSKA in the germline V gene (reference sequence). This CDR3 spans 13 amino acids. CDR3 residues: CGARGLTQDTQYF. The CDR3 region has the DNA TGCGGTGCTAGGGGACTAACTCAAGATACGCAGTATTTT.

This clonotype was detected ten times or more. The chain has TRBV28 and TRBJ1-2; a weak D match, TRBD1 (6 bases). The CDR3 runs to 16 residues. The germline V and J ends were trimmed by 7 bases and 7 bases, with 25 bases remaining between them. Germline V CDR1 and CDR2: MDHEN, SYDVKM. The CDR3 region is CASTVPGGQGRGGYTF. CDR3 sequence (DNA): TGTGCCAGCACCGTTCCTGGCGGGCAGGGGCGTGGTGGCTACACCTTC.

There are a few counts of this clonotype. The J gene is TRBJ2-3, the V gene TRBV7-2; 8 nucleotides align to TRBD2. Looked up from germline, CDR1 is SGHTA and CDR2 is FQGNSA. The J segment lost 4 bases and the V segment lost 0 bases, leaving 6 bases of the junction unmatched. This CDR3 is 16 amino acids long. CDR3 residues: CASSLARAGGADTQYF. The CDR3 DNA is TGTGCCAGCAGCTTAGCTCGGGCGGGAGGCGCAGATACGCAGTATTTT.

The CDR3 is CASSPGLAGVGEQFF. CDR3 DNA: TGTGCCAGCTCACCAGGACTAGCGGGAGTTGGAGAGCAGTTCTTC. The rearrangement uses TRBV18 and TRBJ2-1; 13 nucleotides agree with TRBD2. CDR1 KGHSH and CDR2 LQKENI come from the germline V gene. The CDR3 is 15 residues long. V was pared by 2 bases and J by 10 bases, with 5 bases of the junction left unmatched. Drawing the rest from reference TRBV18 and TRBJ2-1, the complete variable domain is NAGVMQNPRHLVRRRGQEARLRCSPMKGHSHVYWYRQLPEEGLKFMVYLQKENIIDESGMPKERFSAEFPKEGPSILRIQQVVRGDSAAYFCASSPGLAGVGEQFFGPGTRLTVL.